This T cell receptor (beta chain) was sequenced for a study of human T cells and chemical hapten exposure. About the study: On around 2 cm by around 2 cm of upper inner arm skin, sensitization was performed with 2% DPC.

Time point meaning: pre-sensitization, week 0. Treatment described: therapeutic diphenylcyclopropenone sensitization with weekly scalp DPC. In this sample, this clonotype turned up many times. The CDR3 contains 14 residues. Looked up from germline, CDR1 is SQVTM and CDR2 is ANQGSEA. The V gene end was trimmed by 4 bases and the J gene end by 10 bases; junction bases not matched to a gene: 16. MiXCR, run by TCRdb on the RACE reads, gives a single entry per CDR3 protein. This sample has a few hundred thousand distinct CDR3 sequences, with 5.5% found just once. Source: whole blood, taken in connection with sensitization to the hapten diphenylcyclopropenone (DPC). V gene TRBV29-1 combines with J gene TRBJ2-7; 7 positions agree with TRBD1. The sequence was obtained from a woman between 18 and 29 years old with alopecia areata. Some clones in this sample may be carry-over from other donors' samples. CDR3: CSVAVTGNALTQYF. As DNA, the CDR3 is TGCAGCGTTGCCGTGACAGGGAACGCACTTACCCAGTACTTC.